Listed here is a single T cell receptor (beta chain). Its antigen is undetermined. The entry originates in a study of T-cell memory formation after mild COVID-19. TCRdb itself ran the 5' RACE reads through MiXCR, one entry per CDR3 protein. The data hold some 600,000 distinct CDR3 sequences, with 17% observed a single time. This CDR3 is 16 amino acids long. CDR1 and CDR2 (germline): SGHKS, YYEKEE (reference sequence). V was clipped by 0 bases and J by 0 bases, with 9 bases between them. Study conclusions and caveats: CD4+ bias marked clones expanding day 15 to 37, unlike balanced contracting clones.

This clonotype was obtained from an adult woman who had mild COVID-19 (a few samples of this study predate the infection). Cell type and time point are not known. Sequenced material: PBMCs or a T cell subset sorted from them (not recorded which). The genes are TRBV5-5 and TRBJ2-2; D is ambiguous. The CDR3 protein is CASSLVDTANTGELFF. The CDR3 coding sequence is TGTGCCAGCAGCTTGGTCGACACGGCGAACACCGGGGAGCTGTTTTTT. Using reference TRBV5-5 and TRBJ2-2 for the parts outside the CDR3, the full variable domain is DAGVTQSPTHLIKTRGQQVTLRCSPISGHKSVSWYQQVLGQGPQFIFQYYEKEERGRGNFPDRFSARQFPNYSSELNVNALLLGDSALYLCASSLVDTANTGELFFGEGSRLTVL.